The 2 T cell receptor beta chains reported below all come from one sample, sequenced in a study of T-cell memory formation after mild COVID-19 (dated by TCRdb to about 2021). The library was made by 5' RACE. Instrument used: Illumina NovaSeq 6000. Using fastp at Q25 and MiXCR, TCRdb reprocessed the public reads and kept productive beta chains. Identical CDR3 proteins give one entry, which carries the most common genes and DNA. The sample yields about 260,000 distinct CDR3 sequences; over 15% were counted once. The ten most abundant clones make up roughly a fifth of the sample. Sequencing was performed on PBMCs or a T cell subset sorted from them (not recorded which). The origin of the receptors is a young man who had mild COVID-19 (a few samples of this study predate the infection). The sample titles of this study are shuffled in the database, so cell type and time point are left out; the donor was told from shared clones.

The genes are TRBV7-2 and TRBJ1-2; 8 nucleotides align to TRBD1. Germline-derived CDR1 and CDR2 are SGHTA and FQGNSA. The CDR3 is 14 amino acids. V shed 2 bases and J 8 bases; nucleotides not matched to a gene: 7. The CDR3 reads CASSLNPDRAGYTF. The DNA for the CDR3 is TGTGCCAGCAGCTTAAACCCGGACAGGGCGGGCTACACCTTC. Looking up the rest from reference TRBV7-2 and TRBJ1-2 gives the full variable domain: GAGVSQSPSNKVTEKGKDVELRCDPISGHTALYWYRQSLGQGLEFLIYFQGNSAPDKSGLPSDRFSAERTGGSVSTLTIQRTQQEDSAVYLCASSLNPDRAGYTFGSGTRLTVV.

The chain is built from TRBV7-9 and TRBJ2-1; possibly TRBD2 for D (5 bases). Germline V gene lookup returns CDR1 SEHNR and CDR2 FQNEAQ (reference sequence). The CDR3 is 14 amino acids. The V end lost 6 bases, the J end lost 0 bases, and 9 bases lay between the germline ends. In DNA form, the CDR3 reads TGTGCCAGCAGAAGTGACTACTCCTACAATGAGCAGTTCTTC. Translating gives CASRSDYSYNEQFF.